The present T cell receptor (beta chain) was sequenced within a study of Ad26.COV2.S vaccination and SARS-CoV-2 variants. The study, taken as a whole, reports: Placebo recipients and vaccine recipients were similar in non-spike TCR breadth. Among vaccine recipients, spike-specific TCR breadth exceeded that of placebo recipients. Using TCR breadth and depth analyses may have led to underestimated total T cell responses. Responses of spike-specific T cells (both CD8+ and CD4+) reportedly showed substantial breadth after vaccination.

The protocol was immunoSEQ multiplex PCR, while the TCRdb copy is restricted to in-frame clones and leaves out a portion. The data contain roughly 380,000 clones, around 92% of them singletons. Remarks on this clone: Its antigen is as yet unknown.

The V end lost 0 bases, the J end lost 2 bases, and 11 bases lay between the germline ends. Germline V lookup: CDR1 MGHRA, CDR2 YSYEKL. The CDR3 has 15 amino acids. The V and J genes are TRBV4-1 and TRBJ2-7; D is tentatively TRBD1 or TRBD2 (5 bases each). This receptor was obtained from a human donor who had recovered from COVID-19. This sample comprised peripheral blood, obtained after recovery from COVID-19. The CDR3 DNA is TGCGCCAGCAGCCAAGATCGGGGCACCCCCTACGAGCAGTACTTC. Translating it yields CASSQDRGTPYEQYF.